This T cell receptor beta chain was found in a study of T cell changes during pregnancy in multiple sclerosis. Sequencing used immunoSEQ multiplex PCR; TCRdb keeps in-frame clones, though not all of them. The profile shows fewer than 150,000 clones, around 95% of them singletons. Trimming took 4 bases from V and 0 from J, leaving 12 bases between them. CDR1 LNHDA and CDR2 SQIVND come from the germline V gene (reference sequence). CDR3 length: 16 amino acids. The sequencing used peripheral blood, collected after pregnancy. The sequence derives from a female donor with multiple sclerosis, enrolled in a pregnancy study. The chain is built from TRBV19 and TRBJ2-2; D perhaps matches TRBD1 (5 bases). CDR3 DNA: TGTGCCAGTAGTACTAGACAGACCGCGAACACCGGGGAGCTGTTTTTT. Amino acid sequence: CASSTRQTANTGELFF.